This T cell receptor (beta chain) was recorded in a study of T cells expressing NK-cell markers. The CDR3 is 15 residues long. The V gene's germline CDR1 is WSHSY and CDR2 SAAADI. As concerns this clonotype: Its antigen is not known.

Study outcomes and limitations: NKG2C+ dominant clonotype frequencies in five or six donors were roughly 1.0-8% of CD8+ T cells.

TCRdb reprocessed the 5' RACE reads, keeping one entry per CDR3 protein, no DNA. The sample totals approximately 550,000 distinct CDR3 sequences; its top ten clones hold roughly 3.4%. Source material: blood T cells: a sorted CD56 or NKG2C T cell subset, CD4+ or CD8+ T cells, or bulk PBMC T cells (not recorded which). The chain couples TRBV10-2 to TRBJ1-1; TCRdb outputs TRBD1, but without DNA this stays unchecked. This clonotype was sampled from a man between 18 and 35 years old in good health. The CDR3 spells CASMRGKGQNTEAFF.